One sample yielded the 23 T cell receptor beta chains listed below, sequenced in a study of identical twins. One entry per CDR3 protein, called by TCRdb with MiXCR from the 5' RACE reads. The sample comprises hundreds of thousands of distinct CDR3 sequences, roughly 8% of which are singletons, and 0.98% rests with the top ten. The sample was also linked to a second study, of yellow fever vaccine responses in identical twins.

Sequences were obtained from PBMCs. These receptors were collected from a woman aged 18 to 35 in good health.

This clonotype showed up just a few times. V usage is TRBV6-2 or TRBV6-3 and J usage is TRBJ2-5; 7 bases map to TRBD1. CDR3 length: 15 amino acids. CDR1 and CDR2 (germline): MNHEY, SVGEGT. J was trimmed by 2 bases and V by 6 bases; bases with no gene match: 9. CDR3 amino acids: CASRTIQGSQETQYF. CDR3 nucleotide sequence: TGTGCCAGCAGAACGATACAGGGGTCACAAGAGACCCAGTACTTC.

This clonotype was observed a handful of times. DNA for the CDR3: TGTGCCAGCAGCGACTACTCACTAGGGTTGTCCTCTGGGGCCAACGTCCTGACTTTC. It specifies CASSDYSLGLSSGANVLTF. The chain employs TRBV7-9 and TRBJ2-6; D is perhaps TRBD2 (5 bases). V lost 5 bases and J lost 0, with 20 bases in between. The CDR3 spans 19 residues. Germline V CDR1 and CDR2: SEHNR, FQNEAQ (reference sequence).

This chain uses TRBV15 with TRBJ1-6, with 7 bases lining up with TRBD1. V dropped 1 base and J dropped 9; count of bases not matched to a gene: 9. The V gene's germline CDR1 is LNHNV and CDR2 YYDKDF (reference sequence). This CDR3 spans 16 amino acids. The DNA of the CDR3 is TGTGCCACCAGCAGAGTACAGGGGAGAGGGGGTTCACCCCTCCACTTT. Translating gives CATSRVQGRGGSPLHF.

This clonotype was counted at least ten times. J is TRBJ2-7 and V is TRBV29-1; D gene ambiguous. This CDR3 comprises 11 residues. Deletions cut 1 base from V and 7 bases from J, with 8 bases between. Germline-derived CDR1 and CDR2 are SQVTM and ANQGSEA. The CDR3 region has the DNA TGCAGCGTTGAAGGTTTGGGTGAGCAGTACTTC. Translating gives CSVEGLGEQYF.

The CDR3 loop reads CASSQIGQNDEQYF. The CDR3, as DNA: TGCGCCAGCAGCCAAATAGGACAGAACGACGAGCAGTACTTC. The chain couples TRBV4-1 to TRBJ2-7, with D maybe TRBD1 (6 bases). The germline CDR1 and CDR2 sequences are MGHRA and YSYEKL. The germline V and J ends were trimmed by 2 bases and 5 bases, with 13 bases remaining between them. CDR3 length: 14 residues.

In its sample, this clonotype was seen many times. J is TRBJ2-7 and V is TRBV4-3, with D possibly matching TRBD2 (7 bases). The V gene's germline CDR1 is LGHNA and CDR2 YSLEER. V was clipped by 0 bases and J by 2 bases, with 17 bases between them. This CDR3 contains 17 residues. The CDR3 reads CASSQEVLGGGPYEQYF. The DNA of the CDR3 is TGCGCCAGCAGCCAAGAGGTTTTAGGGGGGGGACCCTACGAGCAGTACTTC.

The J gene is TRBJ2-2, the V gene TRBV12-3 or TRBV12-4, with a possible D match to TRBD1 (6 bases). Trimming removed 6 bases at V and 4 bases at J, with 18 bases between. This CDR3 spans 16 amino acids. CDR3 sequence reads: CASSPTGKRGTGELFF. In nucleotides, the CDR3 is TGTGCCAGCAGCCCAACAGGGAAACGCGGCACCGGGGAGCTGTTTTTT.

This clonotype was counted once. The V and J genes are TRBV7-3 and TRBJ2-2; D gene uncertain. CDR3 length: 16 amino acids. The ends were cut back, 5 bases at V and 0 bases at J, with 13 bases in the middle. CDR1 is SGHTA and CDR2 is FQGTGA in the germline V gene. The DNA of the CDR3 is TGTGCCAGCAGCCGAGACTCCGCAGCGAACACCGGGGAGCTGTTTTTT. Protein product: CASSRDSAANTGELFF.

The chain joins TRBV12-3 or TRBV12-4 to TRBJ2-7, with a possible D match to TRBD1 (5 bases). The V gene lost 6 bases and the J gene lost 0 bases, with 12 bases spanning the gap. The CDR3 runs to 14 residues. The CDR3 loop is CASSEPGYSYEQYF. Here the CDR3 DNA reads TGTGCCAGCAGCGAACCAGGGTACTCCTACGAGCAGTACTTC.

This clonotype was seen only a few times. The gene calls are TRBV7-8 and TRBJ2-5; 8 nucleotides agree with TRBD2. CDR1 and CDR2 from the germline V gene are SGHVS and FQNEAQ. The trim removed 4 bases at V and 1 base at J, leaving 11 bases unmatched. This CDR3 is 17 amino acids long. The CDR3 nucleotides are TGTGCCAGCAGCTCTCGCCGACCGGGACTAGGCCAAGAGACCCAGTACTTC. Protein: CASSSRRPGLGQETQYF.

This chain links TRBV4-2 with TRBJ2-7; D tentatively reads TRBD1 or TRBD2 (6 bases each). Germline V lookup: CDR1 LGHNA, CDR2 YNFKEQ. This CDR3 region has 16 residues. The V end was cut by 0 bases, the J end by 6 bases, with 18 bases between. CDR3 sequence (DNA): TGTGCCAGCAGCCAAGACTGGTCGGGGGCCATTGGCGAGCAGTACTTC. Translated: CASSQDWSGAIGEQYF.

CDR3 sequence (DNA): TGCAGTGCCAACCAACAACCAGGGGGCAGGACTGAAGCTTTCTTT. This encodes CSANQQPGGRTEAFF. This rearrangement joins TRBV20-1 to TRBJ1-1; 8 nucleotides agree with TRBD1. The CDR3 contains 15 residues. After removal of 6 bases from V and 5 bases from J, the junction contained 14 bases not matched to a gene. CDR1 is DFQATT, CDR2 SNEGSKA, per germline (reference sequence).

This clonotype showed up many times. The rearrangement uses TRBV20-1 and TRBJ1-4; D unclear. CDR1 DFQATT and CDR2 SNEGSKA come from the germline V gene (reference sequence). Trimming shortened V by 6 bases and J by 9 bases, and 14 bases separated the two germline ends. There are 12 residues in the CDR3. CDR3 protein: CSAPHYSQKLFF. Here the CDR3 DNA reads TGCAGTGCCCCCCATTACAGCCAAAAACTGTTTTTT.

This clonotype has at least ten counts. The gene calls are TRBV2 and TRBJ2-1; maybe TRBD2 (6 bases). Germline-derived CDR1 and CDR2 are SNHLY and FYNNEI. The CDR3 runs to 15 residues. The ends were cut back, 7 bases at V and 9 bases at J, with 22 bases in the middle. CDR3 residues: CASTPLGGSWGEQFF. CDR3 DNA: TGTGCCAGCACTCCCCTGGGGGGATCGTGGGGTGAGCAGTTCTTC.

A few counts support this clonotype. The rearrangement uses TRBV29-1 and TRBJ2-5; D possibly uses TRBD1 or TRBD2 (6 bases each). CDR1 and CDR2 (germline): SQVTM, ANQGSEA. Trimming cost V 3 bases and J 2 bases, with 10 bases left between them. This CDR3 spans 13 amino acids. As DNA, the CDR3 is TGCAGCGTTGAGAGGGGGGCTCAAGAGACCCAGTACTTC. This gives the protein CSVERGAQETQYF.

J is TRBJ2-7 and V is TRBV4-2; 7 nucleotides match TRBD2. V trimming: 1 base; J trimming: 0 bases; junction bases outside the gene matches: 6. This CDR3 region has 16 residues. The V gene's germline CDR1 is LGHNA and CDR2 YNFKEQ. As DNA, the CDR3 is TGTGCCAGCAGCCAAGGTCTACGGGAGGTCTCCTACGAGCAGTACTTC. Translated, it gives CASSQGLREVSYEQYF.

This clonotype was observed a single time. The chain is built from TRBV20-1 and TRBJ1-4; maybe TRBD1 (5 bases). Germline values: CDR1 DFQATT, CDR2 SNEGSKA (reference sequence). V lost 5 bases, J lost 3 bases, and 10 bases lay in between. The CDR3 spans 13 residues. CDR3 loop: CSAAGGANEKLFF. In DNA form, the CDR3 reads TGCAGTGCTGCGGGGGGGGCTAATGAAAAACTGTTTTTT.

The chain uses TRBV20-1 and TRBJ2-7, with D unclear. The CDR3 contains 12 residues. The germline V and J ends were trimmed by 5 bases and 2 bases, with 10 bases remaining between them. Per the germline V gene, CDR1 is DFQATT and CDR2 is SNEGSKA (reference sequence). The CDR3 DNA follows: TGCAGTGCTCCCCTGGGAACCTACGAGCAGTACTTC. Translated, it gives CSAPLGTYEQYF.

This clonotype has only a few counts. The J gene is TRBJ2-7, the V gene TRBV20-1, with D possibly TRBD1 on 5 matching bases. The V and J ends lost 0 bases and 3 bases respectively, with 9 bases between them. Germline assignment: CDR1 DFQATT and CDR2 SNEGSKA (reference sequence). CDR3 size: 13 residues. In DNA, the CDR3 is TGCAGTGCTAGAGAGGGCAGGGACTACGAGCAGTACTTC. It codes for CSAREGRDYEQYF.

This clonotype was observed many times. This chain connects TRBV12-3 or TRBV12-4 to TRBJ2-2; D perhaps matches TRBD1 (6 bases). V lost 5 bases, J lost 6 bases, and 10 bases lay in between. This CDR3 region has 13 residues. CDR3 nucleotides: TGTGCCAGCAGTATCCAGGGGTCCGGGGAGCTGTTTTTT. Translated: CASSIQGSGELFF.

The chain recombines TRBV6-2 or TRBV6-3 with TRBJ2-2; tentatively, D is TRBD2 (5 bases). The CDR3 runs 13 residues. Trimming pared 7 bases from V and 8 bases from J, leaving 14 bases between. Per germline, CDR1 MNHEY and CDR2 SVGEGT. The CDR3 coding sequence is TGTGCCAGCACACCCGGGGATCCGGGGGAGCTGTTTTTT. This sequence encodes CASTPGDPGELFF.

This clonotype was counted a few times. The chain has TRBV20-1 and TRBJ1-1; 10 nucleotides match TRBD1. V was pared by 0 bases and J by 5 bases, with 6 bases of the junction left unmatched. Germline CDR1 and CDR2: DFQATT and SNEGSKA (reference sequence). CDR3 size: 15 residues. The CDR3 nucleotides are TGCAGTGCTAGAGATTTGACAGGGGGCTGGACTGAAGCTTTCTTT. Protein product: CSARDLTGGWTEAFF.

This chain uses TRBV4-3 with TRBJ2-7; TRBD2 agrees at 14 bases. CDR1 is LGHNA, CDR2 YSLEER, per germline. The V segment lost 2 bases and the J segment 5 bases; nucleotides outside the gene matches: 8. This CDR3 region has 17 residues. The CDR3, as DNA: TGCGCCAGCAGCCAACTGCAGGGGGGACTAGCGGGAGACGAGCAGTACTTC. The encoded protein is CASSQLQGGLAGDEQYF.